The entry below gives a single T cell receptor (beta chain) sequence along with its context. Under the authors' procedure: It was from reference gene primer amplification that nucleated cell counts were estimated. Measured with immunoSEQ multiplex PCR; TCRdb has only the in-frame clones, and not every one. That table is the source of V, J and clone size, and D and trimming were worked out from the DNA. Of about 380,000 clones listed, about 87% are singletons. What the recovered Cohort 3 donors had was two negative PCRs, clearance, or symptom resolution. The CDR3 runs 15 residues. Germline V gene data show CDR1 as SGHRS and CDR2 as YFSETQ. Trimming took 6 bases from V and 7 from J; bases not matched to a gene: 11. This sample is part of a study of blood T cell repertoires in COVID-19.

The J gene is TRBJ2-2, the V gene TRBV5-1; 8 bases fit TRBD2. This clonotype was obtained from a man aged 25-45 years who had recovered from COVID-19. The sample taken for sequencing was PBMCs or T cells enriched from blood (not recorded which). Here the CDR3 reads CASTNAGGEIGELFF. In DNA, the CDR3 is TGCGCCAGCACTAATGCGGGGGGAGAGATCGGGGAGCTGTTTTTT.